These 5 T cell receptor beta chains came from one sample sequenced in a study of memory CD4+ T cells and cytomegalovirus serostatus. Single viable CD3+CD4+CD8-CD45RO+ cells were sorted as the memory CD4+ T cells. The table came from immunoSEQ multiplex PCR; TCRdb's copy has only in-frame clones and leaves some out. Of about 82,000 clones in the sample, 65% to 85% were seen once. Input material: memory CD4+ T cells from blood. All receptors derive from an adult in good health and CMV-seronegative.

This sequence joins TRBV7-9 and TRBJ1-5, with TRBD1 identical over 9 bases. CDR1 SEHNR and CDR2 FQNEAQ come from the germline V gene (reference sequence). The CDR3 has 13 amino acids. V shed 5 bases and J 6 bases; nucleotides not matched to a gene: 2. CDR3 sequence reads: CASSTTGGQPQHF. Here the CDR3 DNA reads TGTGCCAGCAGCACGACAGGGGGTCAGCCCCAGCATTTT.

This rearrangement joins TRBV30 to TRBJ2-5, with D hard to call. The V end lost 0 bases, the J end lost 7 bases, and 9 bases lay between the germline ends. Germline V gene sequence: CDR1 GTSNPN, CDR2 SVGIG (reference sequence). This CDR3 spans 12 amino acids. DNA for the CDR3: TGTGCCTGGAGTGTGGATCGGGCGACCCAGTACTTC. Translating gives CAWSVDRATQYF.

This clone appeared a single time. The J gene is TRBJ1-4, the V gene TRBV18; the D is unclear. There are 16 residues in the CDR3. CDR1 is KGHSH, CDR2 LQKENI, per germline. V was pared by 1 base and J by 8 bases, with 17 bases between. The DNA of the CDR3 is TGTGCCAGCTCACCACTAACCCTCAGAGGAAGGGAAAAACTGTTTTTT. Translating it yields CASSPLTLRGREKLFF.

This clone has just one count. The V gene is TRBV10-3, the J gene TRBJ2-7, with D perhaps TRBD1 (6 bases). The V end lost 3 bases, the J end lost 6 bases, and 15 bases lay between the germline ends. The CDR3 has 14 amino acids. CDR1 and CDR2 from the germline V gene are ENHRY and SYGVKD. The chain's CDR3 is CAISEKQGFSEQYF. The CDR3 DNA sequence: TGTGCCATCAGTGAAAAACAGGGTTTTTCCGAGCAGTACTTC.

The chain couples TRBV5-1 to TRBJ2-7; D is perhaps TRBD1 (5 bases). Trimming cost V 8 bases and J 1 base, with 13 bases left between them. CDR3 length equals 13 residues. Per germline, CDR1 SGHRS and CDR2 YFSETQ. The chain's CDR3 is CASYATGSYEQYF. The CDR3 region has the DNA TGCGCCAGTTACGCTACAGGTTCCTACGAGCAGTACTTC.